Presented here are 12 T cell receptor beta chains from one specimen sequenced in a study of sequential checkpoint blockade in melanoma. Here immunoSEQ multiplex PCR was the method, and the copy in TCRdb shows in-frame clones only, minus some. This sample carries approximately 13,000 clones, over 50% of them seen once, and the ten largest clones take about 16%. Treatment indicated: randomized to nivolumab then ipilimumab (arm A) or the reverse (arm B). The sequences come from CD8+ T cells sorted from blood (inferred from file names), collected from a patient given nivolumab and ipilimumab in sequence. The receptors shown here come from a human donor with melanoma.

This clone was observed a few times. The CDR3 region is CASSLVAGLGTGELFF. The CDR3 nucleotides read TGCGCCAGCAGCCTAGTAGCGGGATTAGGTACCGGGGAGCTGTTTTTT. This chain connects TRBV4-1 to TRBJ2-2, with 8 positions matching TRBD2. The CDR3 sequence is 16 residues long. V lost 4 bases to trimming and J lost 5 bases; unmatched junction nucleotides: 9. From germline, CDR1 is MGHRA and CDR2 YSYEKL.

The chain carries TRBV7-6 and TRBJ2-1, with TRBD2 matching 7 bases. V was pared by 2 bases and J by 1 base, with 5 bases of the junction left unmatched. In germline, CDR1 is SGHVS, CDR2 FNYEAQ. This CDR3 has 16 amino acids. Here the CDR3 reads CASSLPPGGSYNEQFF. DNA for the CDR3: TGTGCCAGCAGCTTACCTCCCGGGGGGTCCTACAATGAGCAGTTCTTC. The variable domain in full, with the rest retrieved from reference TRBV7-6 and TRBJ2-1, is GAGVSQSPRYKVTKRGQDVALRCDPISGHVSLYWYRQALGQGPEFLTYFNYEAQQDKSGLPNDRFSAERPEGSISTLTIQRTEQRDSAMYRCASSLPPGGSYNEQFFGPGTRLTVL.

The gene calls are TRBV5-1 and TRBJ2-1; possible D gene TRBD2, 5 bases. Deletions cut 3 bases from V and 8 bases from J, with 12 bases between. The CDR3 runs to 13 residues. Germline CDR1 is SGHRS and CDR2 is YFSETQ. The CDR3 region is CASSWTAGHEQFF. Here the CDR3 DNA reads TGCGCCAGCAGCTGGACGGCGGGCCATGAGCAGTTCTTC.

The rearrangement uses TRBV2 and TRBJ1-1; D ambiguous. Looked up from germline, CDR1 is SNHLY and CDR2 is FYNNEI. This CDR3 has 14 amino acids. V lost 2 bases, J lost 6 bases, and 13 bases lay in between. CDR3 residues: CASSELREGAEAFF. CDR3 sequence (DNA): TGTGCCAGCAGTGAATTGCGGGAGGGCGCTGAAGCTTTCTTT. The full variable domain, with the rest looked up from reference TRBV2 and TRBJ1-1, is EPEVTQTPSHQVTQMGQEVILRCVPISNHLYFYWYRQILGQKVEFLVSFYNNEISEKSEIFDDQFSVERPDGSNFTLKIRSTKLEDSAMYFCASSELREGAEAFFGQGTRLTVV.

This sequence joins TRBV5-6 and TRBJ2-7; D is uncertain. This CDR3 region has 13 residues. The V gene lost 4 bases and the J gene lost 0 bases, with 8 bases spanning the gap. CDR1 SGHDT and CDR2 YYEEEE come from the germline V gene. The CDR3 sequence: CASSPLSSYEQYF. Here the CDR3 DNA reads TGTGCCAGCAGCCCTCTGTCCTCCTACGAGCAGTACTTC.

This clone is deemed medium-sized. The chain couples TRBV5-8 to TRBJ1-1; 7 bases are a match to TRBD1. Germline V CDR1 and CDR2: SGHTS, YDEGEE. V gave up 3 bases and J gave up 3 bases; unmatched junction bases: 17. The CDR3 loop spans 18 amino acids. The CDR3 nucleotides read TGTGCCAGCAGCTACACTTTATACAGACAGGGTTCGTACACTGAAGCTTTCTTT. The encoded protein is CASSYTLYRQGSYTEAFF.

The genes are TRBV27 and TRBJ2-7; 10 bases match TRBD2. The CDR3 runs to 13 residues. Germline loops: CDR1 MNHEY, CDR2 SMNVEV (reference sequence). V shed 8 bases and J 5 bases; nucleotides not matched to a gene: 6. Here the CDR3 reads CASHQGLAHEQYF. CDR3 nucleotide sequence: TGTGCCAGCCATCAGGGACTAGCGCACGAGCAGTACTTC.

CDR3 region: CAISEGQGTSNQPQHF. DNA of the CDR3: TGTGCCATCAGTGAGGGACAGGGGACTAGCAATCAGCCCCAGCATTTT. The rearrangement links TRBV10-3 to TRBJ1-5; 9 bases fit TRBD1. V lost 2 bases, J lost 0 bases, and 2 bases stayed unmatched. CDR3 length: 16 amino acids. Germline CDR1 ENHRY, CDR2 SYGVKD.

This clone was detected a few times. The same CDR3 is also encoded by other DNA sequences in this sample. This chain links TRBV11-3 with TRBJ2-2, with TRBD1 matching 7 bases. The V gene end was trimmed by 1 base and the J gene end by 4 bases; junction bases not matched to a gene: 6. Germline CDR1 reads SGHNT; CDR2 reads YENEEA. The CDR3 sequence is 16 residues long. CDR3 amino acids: CASSLVRGLGTGELFF. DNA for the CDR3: TGTGCCAGCAGCTTAGTGAGGGGGCTGGGCACCGGGGAGCTGTTTTTT.

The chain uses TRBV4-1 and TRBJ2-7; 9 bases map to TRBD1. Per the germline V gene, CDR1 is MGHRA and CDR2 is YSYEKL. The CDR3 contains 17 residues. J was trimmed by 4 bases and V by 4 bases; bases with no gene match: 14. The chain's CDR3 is CASSLLPGTGQGYEQYF. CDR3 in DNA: TGCGCCAGCAGCCTACTACCCGGAACCGGACAGGGGTACGAGCAGTACTTC.

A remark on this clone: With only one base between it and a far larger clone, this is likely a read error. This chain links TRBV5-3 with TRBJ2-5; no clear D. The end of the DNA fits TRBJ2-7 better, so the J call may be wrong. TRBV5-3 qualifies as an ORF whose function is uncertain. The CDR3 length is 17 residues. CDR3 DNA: TGTGCCAGAAGCCAGAGAGGAAACATCCCAAGTCGAGGCGAGCAGTACTTC. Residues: CARSQRGNIPSRGEQYF.

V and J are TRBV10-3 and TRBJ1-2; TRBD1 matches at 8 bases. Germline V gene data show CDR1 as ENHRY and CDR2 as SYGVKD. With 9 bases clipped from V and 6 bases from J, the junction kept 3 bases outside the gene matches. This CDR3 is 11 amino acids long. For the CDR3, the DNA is TGTGCCATTGACAGGGGTGATGGCTACACCTTC. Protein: CAIDRGDGYTF.